The clone carrying this T cell receptor (beta chain) has just one count. The source of the sample is a study of cytomegalovirus exposure and HLA in healthy donors. Overall study: In an early release, HLA-typed donors contributed tens of millions of unique TCR sequences. Out of about 410 genotyped donors, roughly 78% belonged to the Caucasian-associated ancestry cluster.

The PCR was carried out with 60 Vbeta primers and 13 Jbeta primers. Sequencing was performed with immunoSEQ multiplex PCR; in TCRdb, only in-frame clones are kept and a portion is missing. The sample includes under 300,000 clones, 80% to 85% of them seen just once. In nominal health when sampled, donors likely had unrecorded immune exposures nonetheless. The CDR3 spans 13 residues. Per the germline V gene, CDR1 is SQVTM and CDR2 is ANQGSEA. The V end was cut by 4 bases, the J end by 1 base, with 10 bases between. This sequence originates from a woman aged 60 to 75 in good health and CMV-seropositive. Source material: PBMCs. The chain employs TRBV29-1 and TRBJ1-1; tentative D call: TRBD1 (5 bases). The DNA of the CDR3 is TGCAGCGTTGGGGGCATGCGGAACACTGAAGCTTTCTTT. Protein: CSVGGMRNTEAFF. The full variable domain, its missing parts supplied by reference TRBV29-1 and TRBJ1-1, is SAVISQKPSRDICQRGTSLTIQCQVDSQVTMMFWYRQQPGQSLTLIATANQGSEATYESGFVIDKFPISRPNLTFSTLTVSNMSPEDSSIYLCSVGGMRNTEAFFGQGTRLTVV.